These T cell receptor beta chains were read from a single sample in a study. From the 5' RACE reads, TCRdb called clonotypes with MiXCR, one entry per CDR3 protein. The top ten clones hold about 6.4% of a sample with some 9,200 distinct CDR3 sequences, 45% to 70% of them seen once. Material for sequencing was Tregs sorted from a lymph node. Receptors originate from a female donor with breast cancer. The CDR3 runs from the conserved cysteine through the conserved F or W. A D gene is named only where the DNA matches it firmly. Size is stated for part of the rows, as once, few or many counts, or as a class when the clone is expanded.

D gene: NA; clone size: few; J gene: TRBJ2-2; V gene: TRBV20-1; CDR3 DNA: TGCAGTGCTAGTAAGCGAATGACCGGGGAGCTGTTTTTT; CDR3 protein: CSASKRMTGELFF
D gene: TRBD2; clone size: NA; J gene: TRBJ2-1; V gene: TRBV4-1; CDR3 DNA: TGCGCCAGCAGCCAACCCGGGACTAGCGTTTCCGATGAGCAGTTCTTC; CDR3 protein: CASSQPGTSVSDEQFF
D gene: TRBD2; clone size: NA; J gene: TRBJ2-5; V gene: TRBV12-3/TRBV12-4; CDR3 DNA: TGTGCCAGCAGTTTACTAGCGGGAGGGACGAGGGAAGAGACCCAGTACTTC; CDR3 protein: CASSLLAGGTREETQYF
D gene: NA; clone size: few; J gene: TRBJ2-5; V gene: TRBV19; CDR3 DNA: TGTGCCAGTACCGAAGGTGGAAGAACGGGGACCCAGTACTTC; CDR3 protein: CASTEGGRTGTQYF
D gene: NA; clone size: NA; J gene: TRBJ1-1; V gene: TRBV6-6; CDR3 DNA: TGTGCCAGCAGTTTTTCACCCGGGGGTGGCACTGGAGCTTTCTTT; CDR3 protein: CASSFSPGGGTGAFF
D gene: NA; clone size: NA; J gene: TRBJ2-7; V gene: TRBV13; CDR3 DNA: TGTGCCAGCAGCTTAGTTCGGGGGGCGCCCCTGCGTAACGAGCAGTACTTC; CDR3 protein: CASSLVRGAPLRNEQYF
D gene: NA; clone size: NA; J gene: TRBJ1-5; V gene: TRBV20-1; CDR3 DNA: TGCAGTGCCAGAGGACCGGCCGGGAGCAATCAGCCCCAGCATTTT; CDR3 protein: CSARGPAGSNQPQHF
D gene: NA; clone size: few; J gene: TRBJ1-1; V gene: TRBV4-3; CDR3 DNA: TGCGCCAGCAGCCAAACAGTGAACACTGAAGCTTTCTTT; CDR3 protein: CASSQTVNTEAFF
D gene: TRBD1; clone size: NA; J gene: TRBJ1-1; V gene: TRBV7-3; CDR3 DNA: TGTGCCAGCAGCTTGGGGACAGCAAATGAAGCTTTCTTT; CDR3 protein: CASSLGTANEAFF
D gene: TRBD2; clone size: few; J gene: TRBJ2-3; V gene: TRBV20-1; CDR3 DNA: TGCAGTGCTAGAGTATATACGGCGGGAGGGCGTTATGCAGATACGCAGTATTTT; CDR3 protein: CSARVYTAGGRYADTQYF
D gene: NA; clone size: once; J gene: TRBJ1-5; V gene: TRBV12-3/TRBV12-4; CDR3 DNA: TGTGCCAGCAGCTCCCCTGGGACTATGCATTTT; CDR3 protein: CASSSPGTMHF
D gene: NA; clone size: NA; J gene: TRBJ2-1; V gene: TRBV6-2/TRBV6-3; CDR3 DNA: TGTGCCAGCCTAAAATACAATGAGCAGTTCTTC; CDR3 protein: CASLKYNEQFF
D gene: TRBD2; clone size: NA; J gene: TRBJ2-2; V gene: TRBV4-2; CDR3 DNA: TGTGCCAGCAGCCAAGAAGCGGCGGGAGGGCCGGCCGGGGAGCCGTTTTTT; CDR3 protein: CASSQEAAGGPAGEPFF
D gene: TRBD2; clone size: few; J gene: TRBJ2-3; V gene: TRBV4-1; CDR3 DNA: TGCGCCAGCAGCCTTAGACTAGCGGGGACCACAGATACGCAGTATTTT; CDR3 protein: CASSLRLAGTTDTQYF
D gene: NA; clone size: few; J gene: TRBJ2-1; V gene: TRBV6-4; CDR3 DNA: TGTGCCAGCAGTAATGCATCCTACAATGAGCAGTTCTTC; CDR3 protein: CASSNASYNEQFF
D gene: NA; clone size: few; J gene: TRBJ2-5; V gene: TRBV7-2; CDR3 DNA: TGTGCCAGCAGCCCCAGGGTACAGGAGACCCAGTACTTC; CDR3 protein: CASSPRVQETQYF
D gene: TRBD1; clone size: few; J gene: TRBJ1-2; V gene: TRBV29-1; CDR3 DNA: TGCAGCTATGGGGACAGGGAAGTCGGCTACACCTTC; CDR3 protein: CSYGDREVGYTF
D gene: NA; clone size: few; J gene: TRBJ2-5; V gene: TRBV7-2; CDR3 DNA: TGTGCCAGCAGCTTACAAGGGGTCCAAGAGACCCAGTACTTC; CDR3 protein: CASSLQGVQETQYF
D gene: TRBD1; clone size: NA; J gene: TRBJ1-2; V gene: TRBV7-3; CDR3 DNA: TGTGCCAGCAGCTTTAACCCCACAGGGGATCTTAGTGGCTACACCTTC; CDR3 protein: CASSFNPTGDLSGYTF
D gene: NA; clone size: few; J gene: TRBJ1-1; V gene: TRBV29-1; CDR3 DNA: TGCAGCGTTGAAGTGGGGGCACAAGCTTTCTTT; CDR3 protein: CSVEVGAQAFF
D gene: NA; clone size: NA; J gene: TRBJ2-4; V gene: TRBV6-5; CDR3 DNA: TGTGCCAGCAGTGCCCGGACTAAAAACATTCAGTACTTC; CDR3 protein: CASSARTKNIQYF
D gene: NA; clone size: NA; J gene: TRBJ2-4; V gene: TRBV25-1; CDR3 DNA: TGTGCCAGCAGTGATTCACAGTCCAAAAACATTCAGTACTTC; CDR3 protein: CASSDSQSKNIQYF
D gene: NA; clone size: NA; J gene: TRBJ1-3; V gene: TRBV20-1; CDR3 DNA: TGCAGTGCTAAGGGGTCTGGAAACACCATATATTTT; CDR3 protein: CSAKGSGNTIYF
D gene: NA; clone size: few; J gene: TRBJ2-7; V gene: TRBV7-2; CDR3 DNA: TGTGCCAGCAGTACACCGGTTTTGGGAGCCTACGAGCAGTACTTC; CDR3 protein: CASSTPVLGAYEQYF
D gene: NA; clone size: few; J gene: TRBJ2-6; V gene: TRBV12-3/TRBV12-4; CDR3 DNA: TGTGCCAGCAGTTCCGAGGGGGGGGCCAACGTCCTGACTTTC; CDR3 protein: CASSSEGGANVLTF
D gene: NA; clone size: NA; J gene: TRBJ2-5; V gene: TRBV18; CDR3 DNA: TGTGCCAGCTCACCACCGGAGTTAGGCGAGACCCAGTACTTC; CDR3 protein: CASSPPELGETQYF
D gene: NA; clone size: NA; J gene: TRBJ2-1; V gene: TRBV7-6; CDR3 DNA: TGTGCCAGCAGCTTAGTGGGCCCGTCCTACAATGAGCAGTTCTTC; CDR3 protein: CASSLVGPSYNEQFF
D gene: NA; clone size: NA; J gene: TRBJ2-2; V gene: TRBV20-1; CDR3 DNA: TGCAGTGCTAGAGTTCCCCAAGTCGCGAACACCGGGGAGCTGTTTTTT; CDR3 protein: CSARVPQVANTGELFF
D gene: NA; clone size: few; J gene: TRBJ1-2; V gene: TRBV4-1; CDR3 DNA: TGCGCCAGCAGCCAAGATTTAAGTCATTATGGCTACACCTTC; CDR3 protein: CASSQDLSHYGYTF
D gene: TRBD2; clone size: NA; J gene: TRBJ2-1; V gene: TRBV7-8; CDR3 DNA: TGTGCCAGCAGCCCACACCCGAGGGGACTAGCGGGCTACAATGAGCAGTTCTTC; CDR3 protein: CASSPHPRGLAGYNEQFF
D gene: NA; clone size: NA; J gene: TRBJ1-4; V gene: TRBV6-1; CDR3 DNA: TGTGTCAGCAGTGTAAGCGGCGTCTACGGAGAAAAACTGTTTTTT; CDR3 protein: CVSSVSGVYGEKLFF
D gene: NA; clone size: NA; J gene: TRBJ2-5; V gene: TRBV11-3; CDR3 DNA: TGTGCCAGCAGCTTAGCGAGTACCACACAAGAGACCCAGTACTTC; CDR3 protein: CASSLASTTQETQYF
D gene: NA; clone size: once; J gene: TRBJ2-7; V gene: TRBV18; CDR3 DNA: TGTGCCAGCTCACCAGACCTCTCCTACGAGCAGTACTTC; CDR3 protein: CASSPDLSYEQYF
D gene: NA; clone size: once; J gene: TRBJ1-2; V gene: TRBV4-1; CDR3 DNA: TGCGCCAGCAGCCAAGATTGGGGCATAGGGGGAAACTATGGCTACACCTTC; CDR3 protein: CASSQDWGIGGNYGYTF
D gene: NA; clone size: NA; J gene: TRBJ2-1; V gene: TRBV27; CDR3 DNA: TGTGCCAGCAGTTTTCCGGGAGCTCTCAATGAGCAGTTCTTC; CDR3 protein: CASSFPGALNEQFF
D gene: NA; clone size: NA; J gene: TRBJ1-3; V gene: TRBV4-1; CDR3 DNA: TGCGCCAGCAGCCAAGTTCAGGCCTCTGGAAACACCATATATTTT; CDR3 protein: CASSQVQASGNTIYF
D gene: NA; clone size: NA; J gene: TRBJ2-1; V gene: TRBV7-9; CDR3 DNA: TGTGCCAGCGTTCTTAGTCCCGGTGAGCAGTTCTTC; CDR3 protein: CASVLSPGEQFF
D gene: NA; clone size: few; J gene: TRBJ2-1; V gene: TRBV24-1; CDR3 DNA: TGTGCCACCAGCGACCCCCCTGGTGAGCAGTTCTTC; CDR3 protein: CATSDPPGEQFF
D gene: NA; clone size: few; J gene: TRBJ2-5; V gene: TRBV5-1; CDR3 DNA: TGCGCCAGCAGCTTGGTTGGGGAGACCCAGTACTTC; CDR3 protein: CASSLVGETQYF
D gene: TRBD2; clone size: few; J gene: TRBJ2-1; V gene: TRBV20-1; CDR3 DNA: TGCAGTGCTGAATACCGAGCGGGAGGTAGAAATAATGAGCAGTTCTTC; CDR3 protein: CSAEYRAGGRNNEQFF
D gene: NA; clone size: NA; J gene: TRBJ1-5; V gene: TRBV18; CDR3 DNA: TGTGCCAGCTCACCCCGGGGGGGTTACAATCAGCCCCAGCATTTT; CDR3 protein: CASSPRGGYNQPQHF
D gene: TRBD2; clone size: NA; J gene: TRBJ2-5; V gene: TRBV10-3; CDR3 DNA: TGTGCCGCTGGGCGGGGGGGTGAAGAGACCCAGTACTTC; CDR3 protein: CAAGRGGEETQYF
D gene: NA; clone size: NA; J gene: TRBJ1-2; V gene: TRBV27; CDR3 DNA: TGTGCCAGCAGACAATTTACAGGAAACTATGGCTACACCTTC; CDR3 protein: CASRQFTGNYGYTF
D gene: NA; clone size: NA; J gene: TRBJ2-1; V gene: TRBV20-1; CDR3 DNA: TGCAGTGCTAACGGGGGGGGGCGGGACAGCTCCTACAATGAGCAGTTCTTC; CDR3 protein: CSANGGGRDSSYNEQFF
D gene: TRBD2; clone size: once; J gene: TRBJ2-7; V gene: TRBV7-9; CDR3 DNA: TGTGCCAGCAGCTCCCTTGGGAGGGAATCGTCCGAGCAGTACTTC; CDR3 protein: CASSSLGRESSEQYF
D gene: NA; clone size: NA; J gene: TRBJ1-5; V gene: TRBV6-2/TRBV6-3; CDR3 DNA: TGTGCCAGCAGTTACGGGGTCTCCAGTCAGCCCCAGCATTTT; CDR3 protein: CASSYGVSSQPQHF
D gene: TRBD1; clone size: NA; J gene: TRBJ2-2; V gene: TRBV5-4; CDR3 DNA: TGTGCCACCACCAGGACAGGGCGGACCGGGGAGCTGTTTTTT; CDR3 protein: CATTRTGRTGELFF
D gene: TRBD2; clone size: few; J gene: TRBJ2-3; V gene: TRBV5-1; CDR3 DNA: TGCGCCAGCAGCCGAGACCCCCCAGCGGGAGCGATAAACACAGATACGCAGTATTTT; CDR3 protein: CASSRDPPAGAINTDTQYF
D gene: NA; clone size: NA; J gene: TRBJ1-1; V gene: TRBV5-1; CDR3 DNA: TGCGCCAGCAGCTTGGCTCAGGGATCTGAAGCTTTCTTT; CDR3 protein: CASSLAQGSEAFF
D gene: NA; clone size: NA; J gene: TRBJ2-1; V gene: TRBV10-3; CDR3 DNA: TGTGCCATCATACCAGCGGAAATGGATGACAATGAGCAGTTCTTC; CDR3 protein: CAIIPAEMDDNEQFF
D gene: NA; clone size: few; J gene: TRBJ1-1; V gene: TRBV20-1; CDR3 DNA: TGCAGTGCTAGAGATGGACAGAACACTGAAGCTTTCTTT; CDR3 protein: CSARDGQNTEAFF
D gene: NA; clone size: NA; J gene: TRBJ1-6; V gene: TRBV20-1; CDR3 DNA: TGCAGTGCTAGAGACCCTCAACTTGGAGGGGCCTATAATTCACCCCTCCACTTT; CDR3 protein: CSARDPQLGGAYNSPLHF
D gene: NA; clone size: NA; J gene: TRBJ1-4; V gene: TRBV7-2; CDR3 DNA: TGTGCCAGCAGCTTAGGTTTGCTAAACCAAGAAAAACTGTTTTTT; CDR3 protein: CASSLGLLNQEKLFF
D gene: NA; clone size: NA; J gene: TRBJ1-4; V gene: TRBV29-1; CDR3 DNA: TGCAGCGTTGCCCTAGACCCTGCAACTAATGAAAAACTGTTTTTT; CDR3 protein: CSVALDPATNEKLFF
D gene: NA; clone size: few; J gene: TRBJ1-1; V gene: TRBV20-1; CDR3 DNA: TGCAGTGCGAGACAGGATAACACTGAAGCTTTCTTT; CDR3 protein: CSARQDNTEAFF
D gene: TRBD2; clone size: NA; J gene: TRBJ2-1; V gene: TRBV2; CDR3 DNA: TGTGCCAGCAGTGCCCGCGGGACTAGCGGTCTCTTC; CDR3 protein: CASSARGTSGLF
D gene: NA; clone size: NA; J gene: TRBJ2-1; V gene: TRBV4-2; CDR3 DNA: TGTGCCAGCAGCCAAGTGGTGCGGAGACACAATGAGCAGTTCTTC; CDR3 protein: CASSQVVRRHNEQFF
D gene: TRBD1; clone size: few; J gene: TRBJ2-7; V gene: TRBV5-1; CDR3 DNA: TGCGCCAGCAGCCCGGCTCCGGGACAGGGTTTCTACGAGCAGTACTTC; CDR3 protein: CASSPAPGQGFYEQYF
D gene: NA; clone size: few; J gene: TRBJ2-1; V gene: TRBV25-1; CDR3 DNA: TGTGCCAGCAGTGAGCAGGGGACTTACAATGAGCAGTTCTTC; CDR3 protein: CASSEQGTYNEQFF
D gene: NA; clone size: NA; J gene: TRBJ2-1; V gene: TRBV20-1; CDR3 DNA: TGCAGTGCTAGATGGGATGAGCAGTTCTTC; CDR3 protein: CSARWDEQFF